These 3 T cell receptor beta chains share one sample of origin, sequenced in a study of cytomegalovirus exposure and HLA in healthy donors. PCR was performed using 60 Vbeta and 13 Jbeta primers. Generated by immunoSEQ multiplex PCR, the TCRdb table keeps only in-frame clones and is missing some. The sample contains approximately 92,000 clones, 80% to 85% of which appear only once. Material for sequencing was PBMCs. These receptors were collected from a woman in her 70s in good health and CMV-seropositive.

This rearrangement joins TRBV5-4 to TRBJ2-3; 8 bases are a match to TRBD2. CDR1 and CDR2 (germline): SGHNT, YYREEE (reference sequence). This CDR3 spans 16 amino acids. The trim removed 3 bases at V and 2 bases at J, leaving 8 bases unmatched. CDR3 sequence: CASSSGTSSYTDTQYF. As DNA, the CDR3 is TGTGCCAGCAGCTCGGGGACTAGTTCGTACACAGATACGCAGTATTTT.

In this sample, this clone turned up a few times. The chain combines TRBV7-2 with TRBJ1-3; D is unresolved. CDR3 length: 13 amino acids. Germline CDR1 is SGHTA and CDR2 is FQGNSA. Trimming left V 5 bases short and J 9 bases short, with 14 bases between. DNA for the CDR3: TGTGCCAGCAGCGCTACCCCTGTTGGCACCATATATTTT. Its protein product is CASSATPVGTIYF.

Turning to this clone: The junction departs from germline at one end; a sequencing error may be responsible. V is TRBV7-9 and J is TRBJ2-1; D may be TRBD2 (7 bases). The CDR3 length is 15 residues. The germline V gene has CDR1 SEHNR and CDR2 FQNEAQ (reference sequence). CDR3 in amino acids: CSSSLGLGGGGEQFF. CDR3 bases: TGTTCCAGCAGCTTAGGGCTAGGGGGAGGGGGTGAGCAGTTCTTC.